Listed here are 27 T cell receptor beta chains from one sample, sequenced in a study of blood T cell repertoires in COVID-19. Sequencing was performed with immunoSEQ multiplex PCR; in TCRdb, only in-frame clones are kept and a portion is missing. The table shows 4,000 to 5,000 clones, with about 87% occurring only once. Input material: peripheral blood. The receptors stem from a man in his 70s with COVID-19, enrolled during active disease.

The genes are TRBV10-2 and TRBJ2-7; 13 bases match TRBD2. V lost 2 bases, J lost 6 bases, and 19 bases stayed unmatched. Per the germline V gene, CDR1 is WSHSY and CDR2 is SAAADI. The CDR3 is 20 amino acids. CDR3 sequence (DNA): TGCGCCAGCAGTGAGAGGGCCTGGGTGGGACTAGCGGGAAAAAGGAGCGAGCAGTACTTC. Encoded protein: CASSERAWVGLAGKRSEQYF.

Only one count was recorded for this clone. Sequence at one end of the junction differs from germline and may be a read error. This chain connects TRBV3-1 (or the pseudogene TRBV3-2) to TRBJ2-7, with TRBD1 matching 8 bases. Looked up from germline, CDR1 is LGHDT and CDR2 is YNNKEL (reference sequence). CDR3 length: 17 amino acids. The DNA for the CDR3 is TGTGCCAGCAGCCATTGGCAGTCAGGGGGCGCGTCCTCCGAGCAGTACTTC. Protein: CASSHWQSGGASSEQYF.

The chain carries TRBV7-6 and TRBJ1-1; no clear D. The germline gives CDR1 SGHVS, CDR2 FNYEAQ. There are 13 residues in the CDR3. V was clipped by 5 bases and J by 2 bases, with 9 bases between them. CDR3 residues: CASSQRGNTEAFF. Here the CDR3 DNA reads TGTGCCAGCAGCCAGCGGGGAAACACTGAAGCTTTCTTT.

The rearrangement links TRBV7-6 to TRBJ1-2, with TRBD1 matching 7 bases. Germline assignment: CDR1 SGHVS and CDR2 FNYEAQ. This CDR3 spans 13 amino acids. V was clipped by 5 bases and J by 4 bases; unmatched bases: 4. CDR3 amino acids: CASSPTGAYGYTF. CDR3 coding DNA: TGTGCCAGCAGCCCTACAGGGGCCTATGGCTACACCTTC.

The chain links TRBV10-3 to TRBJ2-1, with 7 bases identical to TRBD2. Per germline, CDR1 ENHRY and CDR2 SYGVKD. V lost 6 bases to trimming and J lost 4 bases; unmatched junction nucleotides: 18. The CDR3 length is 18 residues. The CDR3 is CAIRRGTIGITLYNEQFF. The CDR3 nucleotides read TGTGCCATCAGGCGGGGGACTATTGGCATAACGCTATACAATGAGCAGTTCTTC.

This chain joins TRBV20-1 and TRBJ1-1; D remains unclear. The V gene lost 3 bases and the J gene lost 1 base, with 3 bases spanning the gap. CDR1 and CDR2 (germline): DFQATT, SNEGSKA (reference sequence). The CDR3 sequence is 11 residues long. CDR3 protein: CSASQNTEAFF. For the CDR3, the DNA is TGCAGTGCTAGCCAGAACACTGAAGCTTTCTTT.

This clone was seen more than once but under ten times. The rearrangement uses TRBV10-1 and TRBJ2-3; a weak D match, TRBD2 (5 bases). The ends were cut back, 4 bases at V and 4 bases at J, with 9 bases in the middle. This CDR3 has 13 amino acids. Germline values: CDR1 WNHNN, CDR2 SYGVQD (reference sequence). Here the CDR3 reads CASSARGADTQYF. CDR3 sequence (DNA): TGCGCCAGCAGTGCCCGGGGAGCAGATACGCAGTATTTT.

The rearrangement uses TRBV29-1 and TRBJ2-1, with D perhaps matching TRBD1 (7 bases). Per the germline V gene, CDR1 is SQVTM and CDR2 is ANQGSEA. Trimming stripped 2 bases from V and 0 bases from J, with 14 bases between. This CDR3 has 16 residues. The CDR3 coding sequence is TGCAGCGTTGAAAGTTTGCAGGGGGGCTCCTACAATGAGCAGTTCTTC. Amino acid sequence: CSVESLQGGSYNEQFF.

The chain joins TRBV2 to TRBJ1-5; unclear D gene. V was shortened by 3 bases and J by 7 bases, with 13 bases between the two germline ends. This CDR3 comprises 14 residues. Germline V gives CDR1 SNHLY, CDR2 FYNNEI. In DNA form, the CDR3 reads TGTGCCAGCAGTGATTTGAGGGCACAGCAGCCCCAGCATTTT. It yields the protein CASSDLRAQQPQHF.

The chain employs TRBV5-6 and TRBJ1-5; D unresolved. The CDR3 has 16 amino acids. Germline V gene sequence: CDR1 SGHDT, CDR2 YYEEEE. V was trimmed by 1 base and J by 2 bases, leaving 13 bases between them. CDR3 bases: TGTGCCAGCAGCTTGTGGCGGGTTTTAGGCAATCAGCCCCAGCATTTT. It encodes CASSLWRVLGNQPQHF.

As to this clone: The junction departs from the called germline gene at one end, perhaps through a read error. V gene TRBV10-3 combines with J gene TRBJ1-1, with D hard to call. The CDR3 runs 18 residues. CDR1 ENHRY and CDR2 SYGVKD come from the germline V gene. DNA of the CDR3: TGTGCCATGAGTGTGGCGGGTTTTCGTAACCTTGGGAAGGCTGAAGCTTTCTTT. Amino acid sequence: CAMSVAGFRNLGKAEAFF.

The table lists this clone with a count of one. CDR3 sequence reads: CASSLAGGPNYGYTF. Here the CDR3 DNA reads TGTGCCAGCAGCTTAGCAGGGGGACCTAACTATGGCTACACCTTC. This chain joins TRBV7-8 and TRBJ1-2, with D tentatively TRBD1 (6 bases). The V and J ends lost 0 bases and 0 bases respectively, with 8 bases between them. This CDR3 is built from 15 residues. Germline CDR1 and CDR2: SGHVS and FQNEAQ.

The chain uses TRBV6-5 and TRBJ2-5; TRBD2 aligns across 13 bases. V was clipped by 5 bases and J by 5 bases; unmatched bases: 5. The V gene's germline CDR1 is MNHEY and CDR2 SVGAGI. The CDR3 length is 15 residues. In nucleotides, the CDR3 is TGTGCCAGCAGTAAACTAGCGGGGGGGCACGAGACCCAGTACTTC. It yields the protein CASSKLAGGHETQYF.

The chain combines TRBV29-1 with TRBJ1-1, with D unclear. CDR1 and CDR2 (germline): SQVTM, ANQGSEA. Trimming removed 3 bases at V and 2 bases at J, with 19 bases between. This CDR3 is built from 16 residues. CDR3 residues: CSVDEGFRGRNTEAFF. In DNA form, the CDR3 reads TGCAGCGTTGACGAGGGTTTCCGGGGAAGAAACACTGAAGCTTTCTTT.

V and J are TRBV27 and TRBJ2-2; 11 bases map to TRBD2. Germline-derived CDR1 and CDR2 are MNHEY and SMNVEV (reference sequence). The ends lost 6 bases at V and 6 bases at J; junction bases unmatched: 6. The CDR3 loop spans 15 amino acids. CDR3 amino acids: CASRIAGGPSGELFF. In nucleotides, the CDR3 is TGTGCCAGCAGAATAGCGGGAGGGCCTTCCGGGGAGCTGTTTTTT.

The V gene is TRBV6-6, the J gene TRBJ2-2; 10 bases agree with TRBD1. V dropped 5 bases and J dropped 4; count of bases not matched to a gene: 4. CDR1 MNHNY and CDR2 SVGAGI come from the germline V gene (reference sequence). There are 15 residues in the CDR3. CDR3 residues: CASSRRQGATGELFF. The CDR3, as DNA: TGTGCCAGCAGTAGAAGACAGGGGGCCACCGGGGAGCTGTTTTTT.

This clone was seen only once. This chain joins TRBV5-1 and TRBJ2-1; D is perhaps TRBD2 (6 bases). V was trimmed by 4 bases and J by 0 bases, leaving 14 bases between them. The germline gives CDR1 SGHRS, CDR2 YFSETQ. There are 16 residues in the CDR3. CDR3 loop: CASSGGTLSSYNEQFF. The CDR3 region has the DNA TGCGCCAGCAGCGGAGGGACGCTCAGCTCCTACAATGAGCAGTTCTTC.

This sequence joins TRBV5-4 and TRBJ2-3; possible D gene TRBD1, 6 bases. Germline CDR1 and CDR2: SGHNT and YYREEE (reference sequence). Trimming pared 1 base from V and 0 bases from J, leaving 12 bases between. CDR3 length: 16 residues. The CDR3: CASSLLWGQSTDTQYF. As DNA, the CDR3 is TGTGCCAGCAGCTTGCTCTGGGGGCAGAGCACAGATACGCAGTATTTT.

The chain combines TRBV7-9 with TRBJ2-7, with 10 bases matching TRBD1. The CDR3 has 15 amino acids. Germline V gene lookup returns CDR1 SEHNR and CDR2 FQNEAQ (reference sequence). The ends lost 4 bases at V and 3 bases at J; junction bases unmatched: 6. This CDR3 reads CASSSSGTGDYEQYF. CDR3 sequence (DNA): TGTGCCAGCAGCTCCTCCGGGACAGGGGACTACGAGCAGTACTTC.

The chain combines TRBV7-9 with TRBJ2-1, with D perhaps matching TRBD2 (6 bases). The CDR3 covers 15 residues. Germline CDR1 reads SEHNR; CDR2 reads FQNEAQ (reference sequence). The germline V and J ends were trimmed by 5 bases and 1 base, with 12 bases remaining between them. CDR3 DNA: TGTGCCAGCAGCGGCCGGAGGGCGTCCTACAATGAGCAGTTCTTC. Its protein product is CASSGRRASYNEQFF.

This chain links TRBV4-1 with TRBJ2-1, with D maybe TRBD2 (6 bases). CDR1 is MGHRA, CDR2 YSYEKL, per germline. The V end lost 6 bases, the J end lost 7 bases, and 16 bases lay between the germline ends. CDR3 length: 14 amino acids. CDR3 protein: CASRDIGGVNEQFF. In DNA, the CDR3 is TGCGCCAGCAGGGACATAGGAGGGGTAAATGAGCAGTTCTTC.

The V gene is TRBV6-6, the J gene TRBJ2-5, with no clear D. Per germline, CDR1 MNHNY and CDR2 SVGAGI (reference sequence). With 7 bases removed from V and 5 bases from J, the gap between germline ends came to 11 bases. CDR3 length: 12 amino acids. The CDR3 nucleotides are TGTGCCAGCACCTCAGTCCTGGAGACCCAGTACTTC. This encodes CASTSVLETQYF.

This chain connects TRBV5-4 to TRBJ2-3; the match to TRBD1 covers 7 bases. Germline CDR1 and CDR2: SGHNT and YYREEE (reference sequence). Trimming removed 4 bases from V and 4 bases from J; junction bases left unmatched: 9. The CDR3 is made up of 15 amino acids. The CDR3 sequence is CASSPLRQGPDTQYF. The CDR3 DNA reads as TGTGCCAGCAGCCCCTTAAGACAGGGCCCAGATACGCAGTATTTT.

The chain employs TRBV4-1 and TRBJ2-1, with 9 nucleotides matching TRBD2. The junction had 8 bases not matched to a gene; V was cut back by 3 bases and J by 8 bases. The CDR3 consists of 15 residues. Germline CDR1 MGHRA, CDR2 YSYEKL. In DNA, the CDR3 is TGCGCCAGCAGCCAGGCGGCGGGAGGGTGGGATGAGCAGTTCTTC. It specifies CASSQAAGGWDEQFF.

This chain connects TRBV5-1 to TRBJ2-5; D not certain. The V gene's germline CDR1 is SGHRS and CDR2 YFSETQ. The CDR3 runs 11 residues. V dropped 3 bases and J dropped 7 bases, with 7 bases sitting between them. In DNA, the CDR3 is TGCGCCAGCAGCTCCCCGGGGACCCAGTACTTC. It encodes CASSSPGTQYF.

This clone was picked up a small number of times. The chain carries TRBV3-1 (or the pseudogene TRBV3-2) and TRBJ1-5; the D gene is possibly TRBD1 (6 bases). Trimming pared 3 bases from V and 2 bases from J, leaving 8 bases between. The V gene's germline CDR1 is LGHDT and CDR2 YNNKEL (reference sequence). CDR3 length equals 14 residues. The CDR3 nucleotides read TGTGCCAGCAGCCAGGGGGCCGGCAATCAGCCCCAGCATTTT. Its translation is CASSQGAGNQPQHF.

Written as DNA, the CDR3 is TGCAGTGCTGGACTCAATGAGCAGTTCTTC. This gives the protein CSAGLNEQFF. The V gene is TRBV20-1, the J gene TRBJ2-1, with D possibly TRBD2 on 5 matching bases. Per germline, CDR1 DFQATT and CDR2 SNEGSKA (reference sequence). Trimming took 5 bases from V and 6 from J, leaving 5 bases between them. CDR3 length: 10 amino acids.